The 21 T cell receptor beta chains below were found in one sample sequenced in a study of T cell responses to AZD1222 COVID-19 vaccine. Method: immunoSEQ multiplex PCR; TCRdb's copy keeps in-frame clones and lacks some. Among roughly 49,000 clones listed, 87% were seen once. The sample was peripheral blood, taken 28 days after the second AZD1222 dose. Receptors originate from an adult who received the AZD1222 COVID-19 vaccine.

V gene TRBV6-5 combines with J gene TRBJ2-7; 10 bases align to TRBD1. The germline CDR1 and CDR2 sequences are MNHEY and SVGAGI. Germline trimming cut 6 bases from V and 2 bases from J; bases unmatched to any gene: 7. This CDR3 contains 15 residues. Here the CDR3 reads CASRNYGTGAYEQYF. The CDR3 region has the DNA TGTGCCAGCAGAAACTACGGGACAGGGGCCTACGAGCAGTACTTC.

The chain uses TRBV28 and TRBJ2-7; possibly TRBD1 for D (5 bases). Germline lookup yields CDR1 MDHEN and CDR2 SYDVKM. V lost 4 bases and J lost 4, with 11 bases in between. This CDR3 region has 13 residues. CDR3 loop: CASSSIKGYEQYF. The CDR3 DNA sequence: TGTGCCAGCAGTTCGATAAAGGGGTACGAGCAGTACTTC.

CDR3 nucleotides: TGTGCCAGCAGCCCTCTAGCGGGCACCTACAATGAGCAGTTCTTC. It yields the protein CASSPLAGTYNEQFF. The rearrangement links TRBV2 to TRBJ2-1; 8 bases match TRBD2. The V segment lost 6 bases and the J segment 2 bases; nucleotides outside the gene matches: 6. Germline CDR1 is SNHLY and CDR2 is FYNNEI. This CDR3 has 15 amino acids.

J is TRBJ1-1 and V is TRBV6-1, with TRBD1 as a possible D gene (5 bases). Per germline, CDR1 MNHNS and CDR2 SASEGT. V shed 2 bases and J shed 5 bases, with 18 bases lying between them. CDR3 length: 16 residues. In DNA, the CDR3 is TGTGCCAGCAGTGAACTGGGTGCCGGGGGTTGGACTGAAGCTTTCTTT. It codes for CASSELGAGGWTEAFF.

This clone was seen just once. The chain carries TRBV27 and TRBJ2-1, with D possibly being TRBD2 (7 bases). Per germline, CDR1 MNHEY and CDR2 SMNVEV (reference sequence). V was shortened by 3 bases and J by 4 bases, with 13 bases between the two germline ends. This CDR3 region has 15 residues. The CDR3 DNA follows: TGTGCCAGCAGTTTGGGGGCGGGAGTTTACAATGAGCAGTTCTTC. It is translated as CASSLGAGVYNEQFF.

This clone has only one observation. The chain is built from TRBV10-2 and TRBJ2-3, with D hard to call. The germline V gene encodes CDR1 WSHSY and CDR2 SAAADI. V lost 7 bases, J lost 3 bases, and 14 bases lay in between. This CDR3 contains 14 residues. The CDR3 sequence is CASTPSWRTDTQYF. The CDR3 coding sequence is TGCGCCAGCACCCCCTCGTGGCGGACAGATACGCAGTATTTT.

The chain employs TRBV5-1 and TRBJ2-2; D is unclear. The CDR3 spans 16 residues. The germline CDR1 and CDR2 sequences are SGHRS and YFSETQ. V was shortened by 1 base and J by 3 bases, with 13 bases between the two germline ends. CDR3 sequence reads: CASSLSSTRDTGELFF. Written as DNA, the CDR3 is TGCGCCAGCAGCTTGTCGTCGACTCGAGACACCGGGGAGCTGTTTTTT.

This chain joins TRBV19 and TRBJ1-3; D is uncertain. CDR3 length equals 15 residues. The germline V gene encodes CDR1 LNHDA and CDR2 SQIVND (reference sequence). The germline V and J ends were trimmed by 7 bases and 0 bases, with 13 bases remaining between them. CDR3 bases: TGTGCCAGTACCCCAAGGAGTATCTCTGGAAACACCATATATTTT. This sequence encodes CASTPRSISGNTIYF.

The V gene is TRBV6-5, the J gene TRBJ1-3; D remains unclear. The V end lost 8 bases, the J end lost 2 bases, and 13 bases lay between the germline ends. The CDR3 has 14 amino acids. CDR1 is MNHEY and CDR2 is SVGAGI in the germline V gene. The CDR3 protein is CASARRDTGNTIYF. DNA for the CDR3: TGTGCCAGCGCCCGCCGGGATACTGGAAACACCATATATTTT.

The chain couples TRBV5-1 to TRBJ2-2; 8 bases agree with TRBD2. The CDR3 spans 15 residues. With V trimmed by 4 bases and J by 1 base, 3 bases remained unmatched. Germline V gene sequence: CDR1 SGHRS, CDR2 YFSETQ. Here the CDR3 reads CASSPRGGNTGELFF. For the CDR3, the DNA is TGCGCCAGCAGCCCCCGGGGGGGGAACACCGGGGAGCTGTTTTTT. Drawing the rest from reference TRBV5-1 and TRBJ2-2, the complete variable domain is KAGVTQTPRYLIKTRGQQVTLSCSPISGHRSVSWYQQTPGQGLQFLFEYFSETQRNKGNFPGRFSGRQFSNSRSEMNVSTLELGDSALYLCASSPRGGNTGELFFGEGSRLTVL.

The chain employs TRBV5-4 and TRBJ2-2; 8 positions match TRBD2. The CDR3 is 16 amino acids. V lost 4 bases and J lost 4; bases outside the gene matches: 9. Germline V gives CDR1 SGHNT, CDR2 YYREEE (reference sequence). Here the CDR3 reads CASSPAASGGTGELFF. CDR3 in DNA: TGTGCCAGCAGCCCGGCGGCGAGCGGGGGCACCGGGGAGCTGTTTTTT.

This clone was counted a single time. The chain employs TRBV2 and TRBJ2-3; 8 positions agree with TRBD2. From germline, CDR1 is SNHLY and CDR2 FYNNEI. V trimming: 8 bases; J trimming: 3 bases; junction bases outside the gene matches: 4. CDR3 length equals 13 residues. CDR3 loop: CASQRESTDTQYF. CDR3 nucleotide sequence: TGTGCCAGCCAGCGGGAGAGTACAGATACGCAGTATTTT.

The chain uses TRBV9 and TRBJ2-1, with D unclear. The CDR3 has 16 amino acids. Trimming removed 0 bases from V and 3 bases from J, with 13 bases in between. Germline CDR1 SGDLS, CDR2 YYNGEE. CDR3 bases: TGTGCCAGCAGCGTAGAGCTTAGAGGCCTCTACAATGAGCAGTTCTTC. This encodes CASSVELRGLYNEQFF. The entire variable domain, with the rest obtained from reference TRBV9 and TRBJ2-1, is as follows: DSGVTQTPKHLITATGQRVTLRCSPRSGDLSVYWYQQSLDQGLQFLIQYYNGEERAKGNILERFSAQQFPDLHSELNLSSLELGDSALYFCASSVELRGLYNEQFFGPGTRLTVL.

This rearrangement joins TRBV5-6 to TRBJ1-1; possible D gene TRBD1, 5 bases. Germline CDR1 and CDR2: SGHDT and YYEEEE. Trimming cost V 1 base and J 3 bases, with 10 bases left between them. The CDR3 has 14 residues. Here the CDR3 DNA reads TGTGCCAGCAGCTTGTGGGGGGTGGACACTGAAGCTTTCTTT. Its translation is CASSLWGVDTEAFF.

CDR3 DNA sequence: TGTGCCACCAGTCATCGGGGTTCGGGAGGCTACACCTTC. Its protein is CATSHRGSGGYTF. The chain is built from TRBV24-1 and TRBJ1-2; D gene ambiguous. The germline V gene encodes CDR1 KGHDR and CDR2 SFDVKD. The CDR3 runs to 13 residues. V gave up 6 bases and J gave up 8 bases, with 15 bases separating them.

Only one count was recorded for this clone. V is TRBV5-6 and J is TRBJ1-1, with 11 positions matching TRBD1. The V gene end was trimmed by 4 bases and the J gene end by 6 bases; junction bases not matched to a gene: 5. The CDR3 has 14 residues. Germline V gene sequence: CDR1 SGHDT, CDR2 YYEEEE. The CDR3 region has the DNA TGTGCCAGCAGCACGGGACAGGGGGTTCCTGAAGCTTTCTTT. It translates to CASSTGQGVPEAFF.

This clone has more than one count but fewer than ten. The chain is built from TRBV6-1 and TRBJ2-3; 7 nucleotides agree with TRBD2. The length of the CDR3 is 15 residues. Germline loops: CDR1 MNHNS, CDR2 SASEGT. The J segment lost 9 bases and the V segment lost 3 bases, leaving 12 bases of the junction unmatched. The CDR3 nucleotides read TGTGCCAGCAGTGATCGGGGGAGGGCCGTCGTAACGCAGTATTTT. It specifies CASSDRGRAVVTQYF.

The chain joins TRBV7-9 to TRBJ2-2; 12 bases line up with TRBD2. CDR3 length equals 16 residues. V lost 3 bases, J lost 5 bases, and 4 bases stayed unmatched. The germline V gene encodes CDR1 SEHNR and CDR2 FQNEAQ (reference sequence). As DNA, the CDR3 is TGTGCCAGCAGCTTCTCCGGGACTAGCGGGACCGGGGAGCTGTTTTTT. The encoded protein is CASSFSGTSGTGELFF.

The chain has TRBV6-1 and TRBJ2-4, with D perhaps TRBD2 (6 bases). The CDR3 contains 14 residues. Trimming removed 2 bases from V and 6 bases from J, with 11 bases in between. CDR1 is MNHNS and CDR2 is SASEGT in the germline V gene. The CDR3 loop reads CASSEMGGGNIQYF. The CDR3 coding sequence is TGTGCCAGCAGTGAAATGGGGGGTGGAAACATTCAGTACTTC.

This clone was counted only a few times. This chain joins TRBV7-9 and TRBJ2-5, with no clear D. The CDR3 consists of 11 residues. Deletions cut 1 base from V and 4 bases from J, with 1 base between. Germline-derived CDR1 and CDR2 are SEHNR and FQNEAQ (reference sequence). CDR3 region: CASSLVETQYF. DNA of the CDR3: TGTGCCAGCAGCTTAGTAGAGACCCAGTACTTC.

The chain combines TRBV6-5 with TRBJ2-5; 9 nucleotides align to TRBD1. The CDR3 consists of 15 residues. Unmatched junction bases numbered 8, after V lost 4 bases and J lost 5 bases. CDR1 MNHEY and CDR2 SVGAGI come from the germline V gene. Here the CDR3 DNA reads TGTGCCAGCAGTTTCACCGGACAGGGGTATGAGACCCAGTACTTC. It yields the protein CASSFTGQGYETQYF.